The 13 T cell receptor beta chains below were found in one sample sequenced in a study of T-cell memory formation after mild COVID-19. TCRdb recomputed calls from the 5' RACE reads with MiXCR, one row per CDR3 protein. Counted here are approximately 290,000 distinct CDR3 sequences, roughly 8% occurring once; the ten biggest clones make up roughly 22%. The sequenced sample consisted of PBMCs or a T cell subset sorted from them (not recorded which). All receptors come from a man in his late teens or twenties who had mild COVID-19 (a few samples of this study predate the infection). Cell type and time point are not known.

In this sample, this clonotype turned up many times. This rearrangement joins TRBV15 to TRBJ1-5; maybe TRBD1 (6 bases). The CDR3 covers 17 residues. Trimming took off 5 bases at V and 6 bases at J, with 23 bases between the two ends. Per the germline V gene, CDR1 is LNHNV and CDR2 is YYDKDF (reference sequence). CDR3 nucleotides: TGTGCCACCAGCCGACCCCCCCTACAGGGAATAGGTCAGCCCCAGCATTTT. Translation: CATSRPPLQGIGQPQHF.

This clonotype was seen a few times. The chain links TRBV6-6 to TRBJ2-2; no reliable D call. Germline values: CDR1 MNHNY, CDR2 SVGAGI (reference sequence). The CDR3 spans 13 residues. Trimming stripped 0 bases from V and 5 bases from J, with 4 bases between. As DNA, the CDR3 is TGTGCCAGCAGTTACTCACATACCGGGGAGCTGTTTTTT. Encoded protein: CASSYSHTGELFF.

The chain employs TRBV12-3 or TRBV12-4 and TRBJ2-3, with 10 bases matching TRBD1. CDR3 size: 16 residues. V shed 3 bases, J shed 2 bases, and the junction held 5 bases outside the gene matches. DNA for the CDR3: TGTGCCAGCAGTTTTCCGGGACAGGGGATCACAGATACGCAGTATTTT. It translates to CASSFPGQGITDTQYF.

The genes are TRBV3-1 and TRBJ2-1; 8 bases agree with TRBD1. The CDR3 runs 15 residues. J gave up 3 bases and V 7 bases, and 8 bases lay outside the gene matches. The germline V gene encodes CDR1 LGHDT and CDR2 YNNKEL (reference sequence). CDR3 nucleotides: TGTGCCAGCACCCCGGGACAGGCTGGCTACAATGAGCAGTTCTTC. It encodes CASTPGQAGYNEQFF.

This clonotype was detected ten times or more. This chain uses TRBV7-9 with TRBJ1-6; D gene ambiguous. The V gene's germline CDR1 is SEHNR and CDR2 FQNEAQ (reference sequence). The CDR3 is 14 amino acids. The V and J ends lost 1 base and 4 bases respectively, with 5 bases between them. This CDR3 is CASSLEQYNSPLHF. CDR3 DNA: TGTGCCAGCAGCTTAGAACAGTATAATTCACCCCTCCACTTT.

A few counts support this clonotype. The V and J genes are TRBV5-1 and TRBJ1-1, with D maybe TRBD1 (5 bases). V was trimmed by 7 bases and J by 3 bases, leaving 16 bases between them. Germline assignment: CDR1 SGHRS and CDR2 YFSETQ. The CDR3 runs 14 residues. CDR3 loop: CASGYGGGDTEAFF. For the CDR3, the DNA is TGCGCCAGCGGGTACGGGGGAGGGGACACTGAAGCTTTCTTT.

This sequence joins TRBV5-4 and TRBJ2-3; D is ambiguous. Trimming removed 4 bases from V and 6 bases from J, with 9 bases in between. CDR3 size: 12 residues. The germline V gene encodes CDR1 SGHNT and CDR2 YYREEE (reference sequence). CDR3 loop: CASSQGRDTQYF. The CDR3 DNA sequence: TGTGCCAGCAGCCAAGGGCGGGATACGCAGTATTTT.

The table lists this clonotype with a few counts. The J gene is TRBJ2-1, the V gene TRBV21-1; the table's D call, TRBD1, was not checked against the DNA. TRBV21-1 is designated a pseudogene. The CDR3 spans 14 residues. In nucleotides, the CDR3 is TGTGCCAGCAGCAATAGCGGGGGGGCAGCTGAGCAGTTCTTC. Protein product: CASSNSGGAAEQFF.

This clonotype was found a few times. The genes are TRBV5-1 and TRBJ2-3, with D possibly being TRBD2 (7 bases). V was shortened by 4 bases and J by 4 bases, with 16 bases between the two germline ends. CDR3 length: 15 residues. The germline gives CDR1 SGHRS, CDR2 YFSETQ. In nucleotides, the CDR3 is TGCGCCAGCAGCCTGTGGGTGGGGGGGCCAGATACGCAGTATTTT. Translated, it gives CASSLWVGGPDTQYF.

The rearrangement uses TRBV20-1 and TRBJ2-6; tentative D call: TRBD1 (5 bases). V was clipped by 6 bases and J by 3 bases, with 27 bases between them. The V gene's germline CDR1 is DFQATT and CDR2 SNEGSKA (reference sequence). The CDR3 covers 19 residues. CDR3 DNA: TGCAGTGCGTCCAGGGCTGGTCGTGGGGTGGGTCGTGGGGCCAACGTCCTGACTTTC. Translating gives CSASRAGRGVGRGANVLTF.

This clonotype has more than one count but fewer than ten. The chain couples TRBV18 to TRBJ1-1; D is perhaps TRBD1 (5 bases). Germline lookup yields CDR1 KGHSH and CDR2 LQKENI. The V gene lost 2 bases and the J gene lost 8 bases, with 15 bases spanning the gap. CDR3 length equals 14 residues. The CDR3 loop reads CASSPVGGEKEAFF. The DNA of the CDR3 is TGTGCCAGCTCACCAGTGGGGGGTGAGAAGGAAGCTTTCTTT.

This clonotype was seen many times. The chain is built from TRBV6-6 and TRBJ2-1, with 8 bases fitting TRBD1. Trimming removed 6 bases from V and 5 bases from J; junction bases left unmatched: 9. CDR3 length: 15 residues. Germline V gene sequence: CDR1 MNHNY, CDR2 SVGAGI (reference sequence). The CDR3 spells CASSPDRESHNEQFF. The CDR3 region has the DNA TGTGCCAGCAGCCCGGACAGGGAGTCCCACAATGAGCAGTTCTTC.

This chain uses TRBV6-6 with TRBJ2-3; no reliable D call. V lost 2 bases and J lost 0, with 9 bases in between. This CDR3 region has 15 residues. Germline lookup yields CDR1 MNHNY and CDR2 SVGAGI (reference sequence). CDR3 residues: CASSYRLVSTDTQYF. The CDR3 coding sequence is TGTGCCAGCAGTTACCGTCTAGTTAGCACAGATACGCAGTATTTT.